This section outlines one T cell receptor beta chain sequence together with its context. Ages ranged from about 18 to 89 years, with residence in under 25 US areas. Cohort allocation depended upon clinical history that participants reported. Repertoires were generated with immunoSEQ multiplex PCR, while TCRdb's copy carries only in-frame clones and drops some. Of a few hundred thousand clones in the sample, about 86% were seen once. The CDR3 has 18 residues. With 0 bases clipped from V and 5 bases from J, the junction kept 10 bases outside the gene matches. Germline CDR1 and CDR2: LGHDT and YNNKEL (reference sequence). The record originates from a study of blood T cell repertoires in COVID-19. Study as a whole: Acute and convalescent COVID-19 specimens originated in the United States, Italy and Spain. PBMCs, B-cell-depleted T cells, or T cells provided the cDNA or gDNA that made up the material.

The clonotype was recovered from a man aged 30 to 45 with acute COVID-19. The sample comprised PBMCs or T cells enriched from blood (not recorded which). The rearrangement links TRBV3-1 (or the pseudogene TRBV3-2) to TRBJ2-2; 9 bases are shared with TRBD1. The CDR3 sequence: CASSQERGGTGHTGELFF. DNA for the CDR3: TGTGCCAGCAGCCAAGAACGGGGCGGGACAGGGCATACCGGGGAGCTGTTTTTT.